This entry lists 5 T cell receptor beta chains sequenced from one sample in a study of regulatory T cells in long-lasting Graves disease. Described time point: newly diagnosed GD, antithyroid drugs for less than 3 months. PBMCs provided the RNA from which the TCR library was made. iRepertoire HTBI primers and Arm-PCR of CDR3 regions built TCR beta libraries. TCRdb processed the multiplex PCR reads anew with MiXCR; each CDR3 protein has one entry. The data hold about 210,000 distinct CDR3 sequences, with around 20% observed a single time. A further study also used this sample, focusing on T cells in Graves' hyperthyroidism and ophthalmopathy.

Sample: peripheral blood mononuclear cells (PBMCs), taken at new diagnosis, from a patient treated with antithyroid drugs. The receptor source for this set is a woman under 40 with Graves disease.

A few counts support this clonotype. The CDR3 sequence: CSASPRAGSSYEQYF. The CDR3 nucleotides read TGCAGTGCTAGTCCAAGGGCAGGGAGCTCCTACGAGCAGTACTTC. The chain is built from TRBV20-1 and TRBJ2-7, with D perhaps TRBD1 or TRBD2 (5 bases each). The CDR3 is made up of 15 amino acids. Between the trimmed V and J ends, which lost 3 bases and 0 bases, there was a span of 15 bases. Germline V gives CDR1 DFQATT, CDR2 SNEGSKA (reference sequence).

This clonotype was seen ten or more times. This chain connects TRBV27 to TRBJ1-2; a weak D match, TRBD1 (5 bases). Trimming pared 4 bases from V and 3 bases from J, leaving 9 bases between. CDR3 length: 13 amino acids. The germline V gene has CDR1 MNHEY and CDR2 SMNVEV (reference sequence). The CDR3 DNA reads as TGTGCCAGCAGTTCCAAGGGACACTATGGCTACACCTTC. It specifies CASSSKGHYGYTF.

This clonotype was picked up many times. V is TRBV5-1 and J is TRBJ1-6; TRBD1 agrees at 9 bases. CDR3 length: 15 residues. Germline trimming cut 0 bases from V and 7 bases from J; bases unmatched to any gene: 2. CDR1 and CDR2 (germline): SGHRS, YFSETQ. CDR3 sequence reads: CASSLGDRANSPLHF. The CDR3 DNA is TGCGCCAGCAGCTTGGGGGACAGGGCCAATTCACCCCTCCACTTT.

This clonotype was observed many times. This chain links TRBV4-1 with TRBJ1-6; TRBD1 matches at 7 bases. V dropped 4 bases and J dropped 5; count of bases not matched to a gene: 5. This CDR3 is built from 15 residues. Looked up from germline, CDR1 is MGHRA and CDR2 is YSYEKL. The CDR3 DNA reads TGCGCCAGCAGCCTCATTGACAGGGATAATTCACCCCTCCACTTT. Translation: CASSLIDRDNSPLHF.

A few counts support this clonotype. As DNA, the CDR3 is TGTGCCAGCAGCGCCGGGGGGGGTGCTTACGAGCAGTACTTC. Translation: CASSAGGGAYEQYF. The V and J genes are TRBV5-4 and TRBJ2-7; 8 nucleotides align to TRBD2. This CDR3 has 14 amino acids. Germline V gene data show CDR1 as SGHNT and CDR2 as YYREEE (reference sequence). J was trimmed by 4 bases and V by 4 bases; bases with no gene match: 7. Variable domain in full (rest from reference TRBV5-4 and TRBJ2-7): ETGVTQSPTHLIKTRGQQVTLRCSSQSGHNTVSWYQQALGQGPQFIFQYYREEENGRGNFPPRFSGLQFPNYSSELNVNALELDDSALYLCASSAGGGAYEQYFGPGTRLTVT.